Listed below are T cell receptor beta chains from one sample, sequenced in a study of Graves' ophthalmopathy and Graves' hyperthyroidism. Each CDR3 protein is one row after TCRdb ran MiXCR on the multiplex PCR reads. The sample shows a few hundred thousand distinct CDR3 sequences, approximately 15% of them seen only once. Sequencing was carried out using peripheral blood. These receptors all come from a woman younger than 30 with stable Graves' hyperthyroidism. Both conserved end residues are part of each CDR3. A D gene is named only where the DNA matches it firmly. The listing skips clone size in some rows; elsewhere it reads once, few, many or a size class.

TGTGCCAGCAGCCCCGGGAGGGAATTATCCTACGAGCAGTACTTC | CASSPGRELSYEQYF | TRBD2 | TRBJ2-7 | TRBV5-5 | many
TGTGCCAGCAGCTTGGTTGAGGCTAGCGGACTACAAGAGACCCAGTACTTC | CASSLVEASGLQETQYF | TRBD2 | TRBJ2-5 | TRBV5-6 | .
TGTGCCAGCAGCGTAGGTACTTCTACCTACGAGCAGTACTTC | CASSVGTSTYEQYF | . | TRBJ2-7 | TRBV9 | many
TGTGCCAGCAGTTCCAGGACAGACCAAGAGACCCAGTACTTC | CASSSRTDQETQYF | . | TRBJ2-5 | TRBV12-3/TRBV12-4 | many
TGTGCCAGCAGCCAAGTCGCGGGGCAGGGACTCCAAGAGACCCAGTACTTC | CASSQVAGQGLQETQYF | . | TRBJ2-5 | TRBV4-2 | once
TGTGCCAGCAGCTTATCGGGACGGGCCGAGCAGTACTTC | CASSLSGRAEQYF | . | TRBJ2-7 | TRBV11-2 | .
TGTGCCAGCAGCCAAAATCCGGGACAGGTATTCTATGGCTACACCTTC | CASSQNPGQVFYGYTF | TRBD1 | TRBJ1-2 | TRBV3-1 | many
TGTGCCAGCAGTTCTATAATCGGGGGAAACTATGGCTACACCTTC | CASSSIIGGNYGYTF | . | TRBJ1-2 | TRBV7-9 | .
TGTGCCAGCAGCTTAGCCGGGACAGACTCTGGAAACACCATATATTTT | CASSLAGTDSGNTIYF | TRBD1 | TRBJ1-3 | TRBV7-2 | many
TGTGCCAGCACCCCCGAGCGGGAGGGCAACGAGCAGTACTTC | CASTPEREGNEQYF | TRBD2 | TRBJ2-7 | TRBV7-6 | .
TGTGCCAGCAGCTCGGGACAGGGTGGAGAGACCCAGTACTTC | CASSSGQGGETQYF | TRBD1 | TRBJ2-5 | TRBV5-4 | many
TGTGCCTGGAGTGTAAACCGCTATCAGCCCCAGCATTTT | CAWSVNRYQPQHF | . | TRBJ1-5 | TRBV30 | .
TGTGCCAGCAGCGGGGGGAACTCCTACGAGCAGTACTTC | CASSGGNSYEQYF | TRBD2 | TRBJ2-7 | TRBV6-1 | many
TGTGCCAGCAGTGATCGGGTACACAGCGGCTACAATCAGCCCCAGCATTTT | CASSDRVHSGYNQPQHF | . | TRBJ1-5 | TRBV6-4 | many
TGTGCCAGCTCACCCTCCAGGGTGCCTGGGTACACTGAAGCTTTCTTT | CASSPSRVPGYTEAFF | . | TRBJ1-1 | TRBV18 | few
TGTGCCAGCAGACGGGATCAAGGGAACACTGAAGCTTTCTTT | CASRRDQGNTEAFF | . | TRBJ1-1 | TRBV6-4 | many
TGTGCCAGCAGCCTCTTATACCCGGGCTCTGGAAACACCATATATTTT | CASSLLYPGSGNTIYF | . | TRBJ1-3 | TRBV14 | few
TGTGCCAGCAGCCCCTGGGACGGCCGGTTGGCAGGGGGAAACACCATATATTTT | CASSPWDGRLAGGNTIYF | . | TRBJ1-3 | TRBV9 | many
TGTGCCAGCAGTGCACCTAGCGGTGGGGCGGAGACCCAGTACTTC | CASSAPSGGAETQYF | TRBD2 | TRBJ2-5 | TRBV7-2 | many
TGTGCCAGCAGCCGTGGGACCGCTTATCAGCCCCAGCATTTT | CASSRGTAYQPQHF | . | TRBJ1-5 | TRBV12-3/TRBV12-4 | .
TGTGCCAGCAGCTTAGGAGGGGCTTCACCCCTCCACTTT | CASSLGGASPLHF | . | TRBJ1-6 | TRBV7-9 | many
TGTGCCAGCAGCTTCAGCCTACAGGGGACTAACTATGGCTACACCTTC | CASSFSLQGTNYGYTF | TRBD1 | TRBJ1-2 | TRBV13 | many
TGTGCCAGCAGTGCGAGGCCCTCCTATAATTCACCCCTCCACTTT | CASSARPSYNSPLHF | . | TRBJ1-6 | TRBV2 | many
TGCGCCAGCAGCCGGGACGGCTCCTACGAGCAGTACTTC | CASSRDGSYEQYF | . | TRBJ2-7 | TRBV5-1 | many
TGTGCCAGCAGTTACTCAGGCCAGCCCATCTATGGCTACACCTTC | CASSYSGQPIYGYTF | . | TRBJ1-2 | TRBV6-5 | many
TGTGCCAGCAGTGGGGGAGCGGGATCACCCCTCCACTTT | CASSGGAGSPLHF | . | TRBJ1-6 | TRBV25-1 | .
TGTGCCAGCAGCGGCGTCCAAGAGACCCAGTACTTC | CASSGVQETQYF | . | TRBJ2-5 | TRBV7-8 | many
TGTGCCAGCAGTTTTCGGCGGGGGGGCGGGGAGACCCAGTACTTC | CASSFRRGGGETQYF | TRBD2 | TRBJ2-5 | TRBV12-3/TRBV12-4 | many
TGTGCCACCAGTGATCCGACAGGGGGCAAGGCCACCGGGGAGCTGTTTTTT | CATSDPTGGKATGELFF | TRBD1 | TRBJ2-2 | TRBV24-1 | few
TGTGCCAGCAGCGGGGGACAGGACAGGAACTATGGCTACACCTTC | CASSGGQDRNYGYTF | TRBD1 | TRBJ1-2 | TRBV3-1 | .
TGTGCCAGCAGTTACGACAGGGTAAGCAATCAGCCCCAGCATTTT | CASSYDRVSNQPQHF | TRBD1 | TRBJ1-5 | TRBV6-2/TRBV6-3 | many
TGTGCCAGCAGCTGGGGTGGAGGTTTTGCATATGGCTACACCTTC | CASSWGGGFAYGYTF | . | TRBJ1-2 | TRBV28 | few
TGTGCCAGCAGCTTCCGGACCGAGTTAGCTTTCTTT | CASSFRTELAFF | . | TRBJ1-1 | TRBV7-8 | .
TGTGCCAGCAGTGAAATAGGGACCTACACCGGGGAGCTGTTTTTT | CASSEIGTYTGELFF | . | TRBJ2-2 | TRBV6-1 | many
TGTGCCAGCAGCTTAGTCCCTCTAGCGGGGGTCACCGGGGAGCTGTTTTTT | CASSLVPLAGVTGELFF | TRBD2 | TRBJ2-2 | TRBV7-3 | .
TGCAGTGCTAGGCGAGGCGCGATGAACACTGAAGCTTTCTTT | CSARRGAMNTEAFF | . | TRBJ1-1 | TRBV20-1 | many
TGTGCCAGTAGTGACGGTCGTGAAGCTTTCTTT | CASSDGREAFF | . | TRBJ1-1 | TRBV12-3/TRBV12-4 | .
TGTGCCAGCAGTTACTCTCCTAGCGGGTTTGTCCATTCACCCCTCCACTTT | CASSYSPSGFVHSPLHF | . | TRBJ1-6 | TRBV6-5 | many
TGTGCCAGCAGCCAAGAGCGGGATGGGGAAAACAGCAATCAGCCCCAGCATTTT | CASSQERDGENSNQPQHF | . | TRBJ1-5 | TRBV14 | few
TGTGCCAGCAGCTTAGACAGAAGGGACGAGCAGTACTTC | CASSLDRRDEQYF | . | TRBJ2-7 | TRBV6-5 | many
TGTGCTAGTGGTTTGGGAAACATTCAGTACTTC | CASGLGNIQYF | . | TRBJ2-4 | TRBV12-5 | many
TGTGCCAGCAGCCCGTTGAACACTGAAGCTTGCTTT | CASSPLNTEACF | . | TRBJ1-1 | TRBV7-2 | few
TGTGCCAGCATTGGATCTACAGGGGCGGGCACTGAAGCTTTCTTT | CASIGSTGAGTEAFF | TRBD1 | TRBJ1-1 | TRBV12-3/TRBV12-4 | many
TGTGCCAGTGTGGGACTAGTACGCGAGCAGTACTTC | CASVGLVREQYF | TRBD2 | TRBJ2-7 | TRBV12-3/TRBV12-4 | many
TGTGCCACCAGCCAACAGGGAAGGAATCAGCCCCAGCATTTT | CATSQQGRNQPQHF | . | TRBJ1-5 | TRBV15 | many
TGTGCCAGCAGCTTCCGACAGGACACCGGGGAGCTGTTTTTT | CASSFRQDTGELFF | . | TRBJ2-2 | TRBV7-2 | .
TGTGCCAGCAGAGCGACAGGGGGAGCGAGCAATCAGCCCCAGCATTTT | CASRATGGASNQPQHF | TRBD1 | TRBJ1-5 | TRBV27 | .
TGTGCCAGCAGCTCCGGGACTAACCTCTACAGCCTGGGCGCCTACGAGCAGTACTTC | CASSSGTNLYSLGAYEQYF | TRBD2 | TRBJ2-7 | TRBV11-3 | many
TGTGCCAGTAGTTGGGGACAGGGTGAAGCTTTCTTT | CASSWGQGEAFF | TRBD1 | TRBJ1-1 | TRBV19 | many
TGCAGTGCTAGTAGTGACAGCTTCTACGAGCAGTACTTC | CSASSDSFYEQYF | . | TRBJ2-7 | TRBV20-1 | many
TGCAGTGCTAGATCCGGCGGGGGGAACACTGAAGCTTTCTTT | CSARSGGGNTEAFF | . | TRBJ1-1 | TRBV20-1 | many
TGTGCCAGCAGTGAAAGGGAAATCGCTGAAGCTTTCTTT | CASSEREIAEAFF | . | TRBJ1-1 | TRBV2 | many
TGCAGTGCTCGAACAGACAGGGCTAGTATAGGGACTGAAGCTTTCTTT | CSARTDRASIGTEAFF | TRBD1 | TRBJ1-1 | TRBV20-1 | few
TGTGCCAGCATGAGATCCCGGGGCACTGAAGCTTTCTTT | CASMRSRGTEAFF | . | TRBJ1-1 | TRBV7-3 | .
TGTGCCAGCAGTTATAGTCCGATGAGCACTGAAGCTTTCTTT | CASSYSPMSTEAFF | . | TRBJ1-1 | TRBV6-5 | .